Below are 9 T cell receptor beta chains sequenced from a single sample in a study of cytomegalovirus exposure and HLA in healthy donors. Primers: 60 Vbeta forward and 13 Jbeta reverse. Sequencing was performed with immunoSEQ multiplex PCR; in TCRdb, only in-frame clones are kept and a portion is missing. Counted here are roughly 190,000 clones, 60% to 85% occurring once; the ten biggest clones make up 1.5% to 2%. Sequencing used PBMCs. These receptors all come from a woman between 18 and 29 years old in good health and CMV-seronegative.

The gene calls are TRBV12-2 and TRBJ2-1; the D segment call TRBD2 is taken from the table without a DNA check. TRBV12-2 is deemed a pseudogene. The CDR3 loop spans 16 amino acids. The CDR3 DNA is TGTGCAAGTCGCTTGGGTGCGGGGGGGCCCCTTCTTGAGCAGTTCTTC. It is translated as CASRLGAGGPLLEQFF.

CDR3 DNA: TGCGCCAGCAGTGTGGACAGGGATCCGAACACTGAAGCTTTCTTT. This sequence encodes CASSVDRDPNTEAFF. J is TRBJ1-1 and V is TRBV10-1; 8 nucleotides line up with TRBD1. Germline CDR1 is WNHNN and CDR2 is SYGVQD (reference sequence). With V trimmed by 4 bases and J by 1 base, 5 bases remained unmatched. This CDR3 is 15 amino acids long.

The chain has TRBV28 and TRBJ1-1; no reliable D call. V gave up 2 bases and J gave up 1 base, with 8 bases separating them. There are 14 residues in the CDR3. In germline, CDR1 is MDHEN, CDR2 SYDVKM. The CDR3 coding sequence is TGTGCCAGCAGTTTAGCGGCCCCGAACACTGAAGCTTTCTTT. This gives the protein CASSLAAPNTEAFF.

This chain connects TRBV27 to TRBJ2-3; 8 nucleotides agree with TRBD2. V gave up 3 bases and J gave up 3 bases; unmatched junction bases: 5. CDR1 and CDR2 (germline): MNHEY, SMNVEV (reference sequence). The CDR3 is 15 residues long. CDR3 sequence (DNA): TGTGCCAGCAGTTTTTCGGGAGGGCCGACAGATACGCAGTATTTT. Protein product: CASSFSGGPTDTQYF.

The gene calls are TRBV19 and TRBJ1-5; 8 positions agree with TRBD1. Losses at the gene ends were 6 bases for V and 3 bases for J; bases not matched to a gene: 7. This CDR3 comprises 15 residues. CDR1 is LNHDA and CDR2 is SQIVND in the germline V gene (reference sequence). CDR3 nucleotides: TGTGCCAGTAGCCCTTCAGGGGGCACCAATCAGCCCCAGCATTTT. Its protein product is CASSPSGGTNQPQHF.

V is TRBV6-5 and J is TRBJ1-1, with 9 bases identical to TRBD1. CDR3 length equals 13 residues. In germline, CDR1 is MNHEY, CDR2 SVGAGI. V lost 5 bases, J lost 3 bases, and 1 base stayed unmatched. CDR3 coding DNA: TGTGCCAGCAGTAGACAGGGGGACACTGAAGCTTTCTTT. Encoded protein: CASSRQGDTEAFF.

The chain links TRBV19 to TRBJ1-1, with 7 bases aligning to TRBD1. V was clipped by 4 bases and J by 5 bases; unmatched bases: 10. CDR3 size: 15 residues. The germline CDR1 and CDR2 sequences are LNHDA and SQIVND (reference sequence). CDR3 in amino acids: CASSTETGPYTEAFF. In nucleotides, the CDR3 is TGTGCCAGTAGTACGGAGACAGGGCCATATACTGAAGCTTTCTTT.

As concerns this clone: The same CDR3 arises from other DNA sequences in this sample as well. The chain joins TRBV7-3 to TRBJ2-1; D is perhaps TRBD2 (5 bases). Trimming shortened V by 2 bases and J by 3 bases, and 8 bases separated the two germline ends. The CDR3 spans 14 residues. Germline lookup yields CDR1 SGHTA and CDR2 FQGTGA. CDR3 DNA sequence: TGTGCCAGCAGCTTATCCCGGGACTACAATGAGCAGTTCTTC. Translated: CASSLSRDYNEQFF.

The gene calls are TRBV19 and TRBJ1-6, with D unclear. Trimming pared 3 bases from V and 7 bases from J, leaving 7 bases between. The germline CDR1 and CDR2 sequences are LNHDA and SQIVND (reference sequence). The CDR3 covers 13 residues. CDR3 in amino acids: CASSMKRNSPLHF. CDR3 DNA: TGTGCCAGTAGTATGAAGAGAAATTCACCCCTCCACTTT.